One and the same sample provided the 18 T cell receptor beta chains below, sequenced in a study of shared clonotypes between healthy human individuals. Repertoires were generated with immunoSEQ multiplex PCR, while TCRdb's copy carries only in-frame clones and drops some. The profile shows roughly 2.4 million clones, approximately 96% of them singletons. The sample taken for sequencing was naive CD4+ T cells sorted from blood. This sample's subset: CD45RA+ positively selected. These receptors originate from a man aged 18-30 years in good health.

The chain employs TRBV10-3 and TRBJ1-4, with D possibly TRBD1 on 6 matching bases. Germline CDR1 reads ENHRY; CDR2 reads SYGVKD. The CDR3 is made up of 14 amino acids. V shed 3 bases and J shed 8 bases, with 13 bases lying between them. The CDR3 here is CAISDPGTTEKLFF. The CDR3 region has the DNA TGTGCCATCAGTGACCCGGGGACAACGGAAAAACTGTTTTTT.

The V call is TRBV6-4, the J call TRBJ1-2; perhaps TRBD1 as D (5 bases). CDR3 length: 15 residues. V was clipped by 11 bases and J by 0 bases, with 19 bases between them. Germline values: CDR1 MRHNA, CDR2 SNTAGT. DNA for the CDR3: TGTGCCGTATCCTGGGAGGGGAGTACTAACTATGGCTACACCTTC. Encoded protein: CAVSWEGSTNYGYTF.

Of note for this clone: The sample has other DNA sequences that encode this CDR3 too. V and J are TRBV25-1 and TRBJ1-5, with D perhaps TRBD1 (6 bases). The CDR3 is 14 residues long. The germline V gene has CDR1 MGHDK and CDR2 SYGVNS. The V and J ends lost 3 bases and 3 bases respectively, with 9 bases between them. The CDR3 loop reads CASSETGFNQPQHF. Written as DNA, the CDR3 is TGTGCCAGCAGTGAGACAGGTTTCAATCAGCCCCAGCATTTT.

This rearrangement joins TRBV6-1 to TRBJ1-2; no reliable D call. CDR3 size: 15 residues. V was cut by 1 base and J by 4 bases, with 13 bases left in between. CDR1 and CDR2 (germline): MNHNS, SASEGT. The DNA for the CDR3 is TGTGCCAGCAGTGAAGTGGAGGGAGGTTCCTATGGCTACACCTTC. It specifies CASSEVEGGSYGYTF.

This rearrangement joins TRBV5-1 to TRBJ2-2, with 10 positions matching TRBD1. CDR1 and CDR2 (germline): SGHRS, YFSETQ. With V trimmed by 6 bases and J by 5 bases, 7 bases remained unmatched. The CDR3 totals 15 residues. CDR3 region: CASTSDRGQTGELFF. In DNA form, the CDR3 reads TGCGCCAGCACCTCAGACAGGGGGCAAACCGGGGAGCTGTTTTTT.

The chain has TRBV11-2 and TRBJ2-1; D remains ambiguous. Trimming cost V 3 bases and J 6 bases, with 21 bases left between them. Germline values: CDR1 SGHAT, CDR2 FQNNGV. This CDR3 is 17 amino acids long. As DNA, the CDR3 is TGTGCCAGCAGCTTCCCCCCTGGCCATCCCTGGGGCAATGAGCAGTTCTTC. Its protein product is CASSFPPGHPWGNEQFF. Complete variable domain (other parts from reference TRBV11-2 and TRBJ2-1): EAGVAQSPRYKIIEKRQSVAFWCNPISGHATLYWYQQILGQGPKLLIQFQNNGVVDDSQLPKDRFSAERLKGVDSTLKIQPAKLEDSAVYLCASSFPPGHPWGNEQFFGPGTRLTVL.

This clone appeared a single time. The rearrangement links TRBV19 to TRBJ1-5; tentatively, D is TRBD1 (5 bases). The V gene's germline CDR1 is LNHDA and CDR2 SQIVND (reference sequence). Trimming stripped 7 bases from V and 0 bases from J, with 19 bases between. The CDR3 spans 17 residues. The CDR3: CASKTFGAGYSNQPQHF. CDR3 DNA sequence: TGTGCCAGTAAAACCTTTGGGGCAGGATATAGCAATCAGCCCCAGCATTTT.

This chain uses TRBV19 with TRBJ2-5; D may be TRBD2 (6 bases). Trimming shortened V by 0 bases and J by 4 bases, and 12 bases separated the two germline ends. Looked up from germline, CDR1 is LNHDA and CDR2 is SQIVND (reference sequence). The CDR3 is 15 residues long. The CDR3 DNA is TGTGCCAGTAGTATAGATGGGGGGATGGGAGAGACCCAGTACTTC. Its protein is CASSIDGGMGETQYF.

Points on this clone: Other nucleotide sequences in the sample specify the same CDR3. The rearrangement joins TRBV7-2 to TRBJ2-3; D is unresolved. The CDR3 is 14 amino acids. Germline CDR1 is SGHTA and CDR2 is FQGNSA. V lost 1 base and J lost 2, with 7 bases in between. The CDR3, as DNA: TGTGCCAGCAGCTTAGGTGGGATCACAGATACGCAGTATTTT. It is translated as CASSLGGITDTQYF.

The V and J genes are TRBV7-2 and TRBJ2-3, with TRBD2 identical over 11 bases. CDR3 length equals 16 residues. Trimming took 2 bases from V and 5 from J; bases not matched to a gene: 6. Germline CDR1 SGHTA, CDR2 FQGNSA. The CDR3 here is CASSLSSGRAGDTQYF. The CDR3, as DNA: TGTGCCAGCAGCTTAAGTAGCGGGAGGGCGGGAGATACGCAGTATTTT.

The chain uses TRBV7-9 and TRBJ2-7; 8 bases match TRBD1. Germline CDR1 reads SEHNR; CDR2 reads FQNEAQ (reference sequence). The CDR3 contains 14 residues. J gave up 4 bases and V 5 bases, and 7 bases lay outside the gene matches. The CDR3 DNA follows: TGTGCCAGCAGCCAGACAGGGGATGCTTACGAGCAGTACTTC. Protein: CASSQTGDAYEQYF.

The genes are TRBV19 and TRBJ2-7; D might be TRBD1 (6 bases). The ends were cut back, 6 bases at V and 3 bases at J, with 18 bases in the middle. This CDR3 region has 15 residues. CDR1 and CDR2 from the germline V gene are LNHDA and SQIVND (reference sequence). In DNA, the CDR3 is TGTGCCAGTAGCGCCCCCGGGACACCAGGCTACGAGCAGTACTTC. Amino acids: CASSAPGTPGYEQYF.

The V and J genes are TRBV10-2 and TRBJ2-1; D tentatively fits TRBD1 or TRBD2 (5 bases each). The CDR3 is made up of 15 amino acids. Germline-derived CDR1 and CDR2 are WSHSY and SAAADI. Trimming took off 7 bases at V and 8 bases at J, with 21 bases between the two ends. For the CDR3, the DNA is TGCGCCAGCATGGATTTGGGGCAGGGAGACCATGAGCAGTTCTTC. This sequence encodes CASMDLGQGDHEQFF.

The CDR3, as DNA: TGTGCCAGCAGCGTATCCCCCCTGGGGCCCGTGGGAAACACCATATATTTT. Its translation: CASSVSPLGPVGNTIYF. This sequence joins TRBV9 and TRBJ1-3, with D possibly being TRBD1 (5 bases). This CDR3 is 17 amino acids long. In germline, CDR1 is SGDLS, CDR2 YYNGEE. V was pared by 1 base and J by 4 bases, with 18 bases between.

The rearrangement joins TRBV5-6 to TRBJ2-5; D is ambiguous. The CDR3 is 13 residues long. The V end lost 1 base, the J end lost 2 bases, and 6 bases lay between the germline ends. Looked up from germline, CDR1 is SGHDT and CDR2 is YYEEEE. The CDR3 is CASSLSLQETQYF. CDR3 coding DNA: TGTGCCAGCAGCTTGTCCCTTCAAGAGACCCAGTACTTC.

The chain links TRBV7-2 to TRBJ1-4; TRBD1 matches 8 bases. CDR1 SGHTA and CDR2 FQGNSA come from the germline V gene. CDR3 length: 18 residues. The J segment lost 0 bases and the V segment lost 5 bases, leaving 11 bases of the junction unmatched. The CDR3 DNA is TGTGCCAGCAGCCCGCGGGACAGGTTGACAGCAACTAATGAAAAACTGTTTTTT. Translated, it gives CASSPRDRLTATNEKLFF. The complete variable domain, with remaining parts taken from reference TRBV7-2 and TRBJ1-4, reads GAGVSQSPSNKVTEKGKDVELRCDPISGHTALYWYRQSLGQGLEFLIYFQGNSAPDKSGLPSDRFSAERTGGSVSTLTIQRTQQEDSAVYLCASSPRDRLTATNEKLFFGSGTQLSVL.

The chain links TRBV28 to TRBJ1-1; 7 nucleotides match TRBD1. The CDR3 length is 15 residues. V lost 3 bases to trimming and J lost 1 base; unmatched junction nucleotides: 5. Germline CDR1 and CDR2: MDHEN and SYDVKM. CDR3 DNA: TGTGCCAGCAGTTTGCGGGACAGCCCGAACACTGAAGCTTTCTTT. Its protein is CASSLRDSPNTEAFF. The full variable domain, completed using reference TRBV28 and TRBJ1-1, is DVKVTQSSRYLVKRTGEKVFLECVQDMDHENMFWYRQDPGLGLRLIYFSYDVKMKEKGDIPEGYSVSREKKERFSLILESASTNQTSMYLCASSLRDSPNTEAFFGQGTRLTVV.

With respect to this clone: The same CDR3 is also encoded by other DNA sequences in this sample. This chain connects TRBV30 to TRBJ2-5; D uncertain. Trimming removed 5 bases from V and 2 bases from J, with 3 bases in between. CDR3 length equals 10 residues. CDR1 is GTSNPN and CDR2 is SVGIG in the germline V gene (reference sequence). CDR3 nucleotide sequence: TGTGCCTGGGCTCAAGAGACCCAGTACTTC. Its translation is CAWAQETQYF.